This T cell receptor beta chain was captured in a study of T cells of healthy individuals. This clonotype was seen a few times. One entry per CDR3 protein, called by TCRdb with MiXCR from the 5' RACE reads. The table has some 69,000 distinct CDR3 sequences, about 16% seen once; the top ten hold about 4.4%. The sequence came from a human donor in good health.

Here the CDR3 DNA reads TGTGCCAGCAGCCAAGCGGGCGGGAGTACCGGAACCGGGGAGCTGTTTTTT. Its translation: CASSQAGGSTGTGELFF. V gene TRBV14 combines with J gene TRBJ2-2; 7 bases fit TRBD2. CDR3 length: 17 residues. The J segment lost 5 bases and the V segment lost 1 base, leaving 10 bases of the junction unmatched. CDR1 is SGHDN and CDR2 is FVKESK in the germline V gene.